One sample yielded the 25 T cell receptor beta chains listed below, sequenced in a study of blood T cell repertoires in COVID-19. Libraries were prepared by immunoSEQ multiplex PCR; TCRdb keeps only in-frame clonotypes and omits some of them. This sample has some 100,000 clones, with 90% found just once. Material: peripheral blood. The receptors shown here come from a human donor with active COVID-19. The donor label of this sample is uncertain.

The chain is built from TRBV2 and TRBJ1-5; no firm D call. Trimming shortened V by 8 bases and J by 2 bases, and 16 bases separated the two germline ends. This CDR3 is 15 amino acids long. The germline V gene has CDR1 SNHLY and CDR2 FYNNEI. CDR3 protein: CASAGRIARNQPQHF. CDR3 in DNA: TGTGCCAGCGCGGGCAGGATAGCCCGCAATCAGCCCCAGCATTTT.

The V gene is TRBV4-3, the J gene TRBJ2-1; D gene unclear. Germline V gene lookup returns CDR1 LGHNA and CDR2 YSLEER. This CDR3 region has 13 residues. V lost 4 bases and J lost 9, with 13 bases in between. In nucleotides, the CDR3 is TGCGCCAGCAGCCTAAAATCGGGTGGTGAGCAGTTCTTC. As protein: CASSLKSGGEQFF.

The chain links TRBV7-2 to TRBJ2-1, with 8 bases matching TRBD2. With V trimmed by 4 bases and J by 9 bases, 11 bases remained unmatched. The CDR3 covers 15 residues. The germline CDR1 and CDR2 sequences are SGHTA and FQGNSA. CDR3 protein: CASSSNFGGAIEQFF. In DNA, the CDR3 is TGTGCCAGCAGCTCCAACTTCGGGGGGGCGATTGAGCAGTTCTTC.

The chain joins TRBV6-5 to TRBJ2-5; 9 bases line up with TRBD2. The CDR3 length is 14 residues. The germline V gene has CDR1 MNHEY and CDR2 SVGAGI. Trimming removed 8 bases from V and 5 bases from J; junction bases left unmatched: 9. The CDR3 loop reads CASCGGGPMETQYF. The CDR3 DNA is TGTGCCAGCTGCGGGGGGGGGCCAATGGAGACCCAGTACTTC.

The rearrangement uses TRBV29-1 and TRBJ2-5, with a possible D match to TRBD1 (5 bases). The V end lost 0 bases, the J end lost 5 bases, and 13 bases lay between the germline ends. The germline CDR1 and CDR2 sequences are SQVTM and ANQGSEA. The CDR3 runs 14 residues. The CDR3 region has the DNA TGCAGCGTTGAAGATCCTCGGACAAGGGAGACCCAGTACTTC. Its protein product is CSVEDPRTRETQYF.

The chain has TRBV27 and TRBJ2-2; D not resolved. Trimming left V 8 bases short and J 9 bases short, with 16 bases between. The CDR3 covers 13 residues. CDR1 is MNHEY and CDR2 is SMNVEV in the germline V gene (reference sequence). Written as DNA, the CDR3 is TGTGCCAGCGCTTACAACCCAGTTCGGGAGCTGTTTTTT. It specifies CASAYNPVRELFF.

This rearrangement joins TRBV12-3 or TRBV12-4 to TRBJ1-2; the D gene is possibly TRBD1 (5 bases). V lost 5 bases, J lost 4 bases, and 8 bases lay in between. This CDR3 region has 12 residues. The CDR3 region has the DNA TGTGCCAGCAGTCTGACAGTCTATGGCTACACCTTC. Translated: CASSLTVYGYTF.

This clone was detected only once. V and J are TRBV5-4 and TRBJ1-1, with D hard to call. Germline-derived CDR1 and CDR2 are SGHNT and YYREEE (reference sequence). Trimming took 9 bases from V and 3 from J, leaving 9 bases between them. The CDR3 sequence is 11 residues long. CDR3 nucleotide sequence: TGTGCCACCGCCCGGGACACTGAAGCTTTCTTT. Residues: CATARDTEAFF.

J is TRBJ2-5 and V is TRBV4-1; 11 bases agree with TRBD2. The CDR3 is 14 residues long. Germline trimming cut 4 bases from V and 4 bases from J; bases unmatched to any gene: 2. The germline V gene has CDR1 MGHRA and CDR2 YSYEKL. CDR3 bases: TGCGCCAGCAGCCTAGCGGGGGGGGCAGAGACCCAGTACTTC. Translating it yields CASSLAGGAETQYF.

This clone was recorded a few times. The same CDR3 arises from other DNA sequences in this sample as well. The V and J genes are TRBV7-2 and TRBJ1-5, with D perhaps matching TRBD1 (5 bases). This CDR3 is built from 15 residues. Trimming shortened V by 1 base and J by 4 bases, and 11 bases separated the two germline ends. Germline CDR1 SGHTA, CDR2 FQGNSA. The CDR3 sequence is CASSLDGRDNQPQHF. In DNA form, the CDR3 reads TGTGCCAGCAGCTTAGACGGCAGGGATAATCAGCCCCAGCATTTT.

This clone came up a few times. The V gene is TRBV4-2, the J gene TRBJ1-1; TRBD1 matches 7 bases. Germline values: CDR1 LGHNA, CDR2 YNFKEQ. The CDR3 is 15 residues long. With 3 bases clipped from V and 3 bases from J, the junction kept 7 bases outside the gene matches. CDR3 amino acids: CASSQLGTAYTEAFF. CDR3 bases: TGTGCCAGCAGCCAGCTCGGGACAGCTTACACTGAAGCTTTCTTT.

The chain recombines TRBV4-1 with TRBJ1-2, with D perhaps TRBD1 (5 bases). The V end lost 3 bases, the J end lost 4 bases, and 12 bases lay between the germline ends. The V gene's germline CDR1 is MGHRA and CDR2 YSYEKL. The CDR3 consists of 14 residues. CDR3 nucleotides: TGCGCCAGCAGCCAGGCCGGGGGGGGCTATGGCTACACCTTC. It codes for CASSQAGGGYGYTF.

V and J are TRBV7-2 and TRBJ2-3; a possible D gene is TRBD1 (7 bases). V was cut by 4 bases and J by 1 base, with 15 bases left in between. Germline-derived CDR1 and CDR2 are SGHTA and FQGNSA. This CDR3 has 16 amino acids. The CDR3 DNA is TGTGCCAGCAGCTCACAGGGGACTCTCGGCACAGATACGCAGTATTTT. Translating it yields CASSSQGTLGTDTQYF.

V gene TRBV10-3 combines with J gene TRBJ1-5; D is unresolved. V dropped 6 bases and J dropped 0 bases, with 18 bases sitting between them. This CDR3 has 17 residues. Germline V gene lookup returns CDR1 ENHRY and CDR2 SYGVKD. The CDR3 DNA reads TGTGCCATCAGGGCCTTACGACAAGTACATAGCAATCAGCCCCAGCATTTT. The encoded protein is CAIRALRQVHSNQPQHF.

The CDR3 DNA sequence: TGTGCCAGCAGTCCAAGCGGGGGGGCGGAGACCCAGTACTTC. Translation: CASSPSGGAETQYF. This rearrangement joins TRBV5-5 to TRBJ2-5, with 10 bases aligning to TRBD2. This CDR3 region has 14 residues. The germline gives CDR1 SGHKS, CDR2 YYEKEE (reference sequence). The V gene end was trimmed by 5 bases and the J gene end by 5 bases; junction bases not matched to a gene: 6. Using reference TRBV5-5 and TRBJ2-5 for the parts outside the CDR3, the full variable domain is DAGVTQSPTHLIKTRGQQVTLRCSPISGHKSVSWYQQVLGQGPQFIFQYYEKEERGRGNFPDRFSARQFPNYSSELNVNALLLGDSALYLCASSPSGGAETQYFGPGTRLLVL.

The V call is TRBV18, the J call TRBJ1-6, with 8 bases fitting TRBD1. The germline CDR1 and CDR2 sequences are KGHSH and LQKENI. V was pared by 0 bases and J by 7 bases, with 8 bases of the junction left unmatched. This CDR3 has 17 residues. CDR3 in amino acids: CASSPPNQGAWNSPLHF. In DNA, the CDR3 is TGTGCCAGCTCACCACCTAACCAGGGGGCGTGGAATTCACCCCTCCACTTT. The variable domain in full, completed from reference TRBV18 and TRBJ1-6, reads NAGVMQNPRHLVRRRGQEARLRCSPMKGHSHVYWYRQLPEEGLKFMVYLQKENIIDESGMPKERFSAEFPKEGPSILRIQQVVRGDSAAYFCASSPPNQGAWNSPLHFGNGTRLTVT.

The V gene is TRBV6-5, the J gene TRBJ1-2; unclear D gene. This CDR3 comprises 15 residues. The V gene lost 0 bases and the J gene lost 4 bases, with 12 bases spanning the gap. Germline-derived CDR1 and CDR2 are MNHEY and SVGAGI. CDR3 in amino acids: CASSYSRGLGYGYTF. In DNA form, the CDR3 reads TGTGCCAGCAGTTACTCACGGGGTCTCGGCTATGGCTACACCTTC.

The chain has TRBV30 and TRBJ2-1; D is uncertain. Germline V gives CDR1 GTSNPN, CDR2 SVGIG (reference sequence). Trimming took off 0 bases at V and 7 bases at J, with 10 bases between the two ends. The CDR3 extends over 13 amino acids. The CDR3 DNA follows: TGTGCCTGGAGTGTATTTACGACTAATGAGCAGTTCTTC. Translation: CAWSVFTTNEQFF.

The chain uses TRBV6-2 or TRBV6-3 and TRBJ1-6, with D tentatively TRBD1 (6 bases). The CDR3 is 11 residues long. In germline, CDR1 is MNHEY, CDR2 SVGEGT. Trimming stripped 6 bases from V and 9 bases from J, with 6 bases between. The chain's CDR3 is CASSRGSPLHF. The CDR3 DNA follows: TGTGCCAGCAGCAGGGGTTCACCCCTCCACTTT.

V is TRBV7-9 and J is TRBJ1-1, with 7 bases identical to TRBD1. The CDR3 runs to 13 residues. The germline V gene has CDR1 SEHNR and CDR2 FQNEAQ (reference sequence). V shed 5 bases, J shed 8 bases, and the junction held 8 bases outside the gene matches. The CDR3: CASSPTGTEEAFF. CDR3 DNA: TGTGCCAGCAGCCCAACGGGGACAGAAGAAGCTTTCTTT.

The V and J genes are TRBV6-5 and TRBJ1-6, with D tentatively TRBD1 (6 bases). Between the trimmed V and J ends, which lost 3 bases and 7 bases, there was a span of 13 bases. CDR1 and CDR2 from the germline V gene are MNHEY and SVGAGI. There are 15 residues in the CDR3. The CDR3 here is CASSYRRGLNSPLHF. Written as DNA, the CDR3 is TGTGCCAGCAGTTATCGCAGGGGTCTCAATTCACCCCTCCACTTT.

The chain joins TRBV5-1 to TRBJ1-2, with D possibly matching TRBD1 (5 bases). The CDR3 length is 16 residues. Per the germline V gene, CDR1 is SGHRS and CDR2 is YFSETQ. Trimming left V 1 base short and J 3 bases short, with 16 bases between. The CDR3 protein is CASSLNLVRGDYGYTF. The CDR3 DNA follows: TGCGCCAGCAGCTTGAATTTAGTAAGGGGCGACTATGGCTACACCTTC.

This chain uses TRBV7-6 with TRBJ2-1; 9 bases agree with TRBD2. V was clipped by 4 bases and J by 2 bases; unmatched bases: 3. The CDR3 has 15 residues. CDR1 is SGHVS and CDR2 is FNYEAQ in the germline V gene. CDR3 region: CASSSVAGAYNEQFF. CDR3 bases: TGTGCCAGCAGCTCCGTAGCGGGGGCCTACAATGAGCAGTTCTTC.

The V call is TRBV18, the J call TRBJ2-7; 8 bases match TRBD1. V shed 3 bases, J shed 0 bases, and the junction held 1 base outside the gene matches. Germline CDR1 is KGHSH and CDR2 is LQKENI. The CDR3 is 14 amino acids. In DNA form, the CDR3 reads TGTGCCAGCTCACCGCAGGGGGCCTCCTACGAGCAGTACTTC. This codes for CASSPQGASYEQYF.

The chain combines TRBV12-5 with TRBJ1-6; D remains unclear. The CDR3 runs to 14 residues. Trimming took off 0 bases at V and 7 bases at J, with 7 bases between the two ends. From germline, CDR1 is LGHNT and CDR2 FRNRAP. The CDR3 nucleotides read TGTGCTAGTGGTTTGGTACCGGGAAATTCACCCCTCCACTTT. It translates to CASGLVPGNSPLHF.